A selection of T cell receptor beta chains follows, all from one sample in a study of CXCR3-negative and CXCR3-positive naive CD8 T cells. From its re-call of the 5' RACE reads, TCRdb lists each CDR3 protein once, without DNA. The table gives about 63,000 distinct CDR3 sequences; the top ten clones make up approximately 4.4% of it. The material sequenced was naive CXCR3+ CD8+ T cells from blood. All receptors come from a human donor in good health. Some clones in this sample may be carry-over from other donors' samples. The CDR3 runs from the conserved cysteine through the conserved F or W. Fields, in order: J gene, V gene, CDR3 protein.

TRBJ2-1	TRBV5-5	CASSLSAGKYNEQFF
TRBJ1-2	TRBV29-1	CSVEEGTPYGYTF
TRBJ2-1	TRBV4-1	CASSQGQGAGNEQFF
TRBJ2-7	TRBV5-1	CASSLAHEQYF
TRBJ2-1	TRBV7-2	CASSLVYYASSYNEQFF
TRBJ2-5	TRBV12-5	CASGPDSSVTQYF
TRBJ2-6	TRBV6-5	CASSTGVSGANVLTF
TRBJ2-7	TRBV28	CASSPRAGGLSYEQYF
TRBJ2-1	TRBV29-1	CSVDFTYNEQFF
TRBJ2-2	TRBV24-1	CATSDYRTGLTGELFF
TRBJ2-1	TRBV5-1	CASTLKPGLVANEQFF
TRBJ2-4	TRBV7-9	CASSVSRGGTGNIQYF
TRBJ1-2	TRBV29-1	CSVVDSLNYGYTF
TRBJ2-7	TRBV27	CASRRTGEHEQYF
TRBJ2-5	TRBV24-1	CATSDPDSPQETQYF
TRBJ2-7	TRBV28	CASSYPPVDRAYEQYF
TRBJ2-7	TRBV4-3	CASSQDPSGGYEQYF
TRBJ1-1	TRBV20-1	CSARDGSWGRGNTEAFF
TRBJ1-1	TRBV7-9	CASSNSNTEAFF
TRBJ2-4	TRBV23-1	CASSQLIRERAVAKNIQYF
TRBJ2-1	TRBV27	CASRSGTSYGEQFF
TRBJ2-4	TRBV14	CASSQRQGWGNIQYF
TRBJ2-7	TRBV10-2	CASSALAGGPLYEQYF
TRBJ1-1	TRBV27	CASSPYRGLDTEAFF
TRBJ2-3	TRBV24-1	CATSDLLGQGPDTQYF
TRBJ2-2	TRBV29-1	CSVESRAGYTGELFF
TRBJ2-7	TRBV7-2	CASSAWDYSYEQYF
TRBJ2-1	TRBV6-4	CASSDRGGGASPRFF
TRBJ2-3	TRBV11-2	CASSKGQGAGDTQYF
TRBJ1-1	TRBV29-1	CSVEDGLGTEAFF